Sequencing of this T cell receptor (beta chain) was carried out in a study of T cell repertoires in cytomegalovirus infection. Study information: The study used recently identified HLA-C-restricted and well-studied HLA-B-restricted CMV epitopes. Matching HLA type, along with CMV infection, was indicated by public TCR beta signatures.

Overall study findings and caveats: The response measured ex vivo was dominated by TCR beta clonotypes (HLA-C-restricted and CMV-specific).

Germline CDR1 reads MNHNS; CDR2 reads SASEGT. The CDR3 totals 15 residues. The V gene lost 1 base and the J gene lost 3 bases, with 9 bases spanning the gap. TCRdb fed the reads into MiXCR, producing one record per CDR3 protein. The sample consists of more than 20,000 distinct CDR3 sequences, about 23% of them appearing once. Concerning this clonotype: Its antigen is unidentified.

The specimen was CD8+ T cells from cultured PBMCs, collected from culture after CMV antigen stimulation. V gene TRBV6-1 combines with J gene TRBJ1-4, with D uncertain. This TCR came from a human donor in good health (CMV status not recorded). Some clones in this sample may be carry-over from other donors' samples. CDR3 bases: TGTGCCAGCAGTGAAGAATGGGTCGCTAATGAAAAACTGTTTTTT. This gives the protein CASSEEWVANEKLFF.